This T cell receptor (beta chain) was sequenced during a study of OX40 agonist ivuxolimab in advanced cancers. Turning to the overall study: Ivuxolimab, which targeted the costimulatory receptor OX40 (CD134), was an agonistic, fully human IgG2 monoclonal antibody. Intravenous ivuxolimab was administered to patients every 2 weeks at six dose levels: 0.01, 0.1, 0.3, 1.5, 3 and 10 mg/kg. Among the roughly 52 dose-escalation patients, about 19 had hepatocellular carcinoma, some 15 melanoma, 9 renal cell carcinoma and 9 head and neck cancer. The dose-escalation cohort was around 83% male with a mean age of about 60 years, ranging from roughly 20 to 85. Prior anti-PD-1, anti-PD-L1 or anti-CTLA-4 therapy was permitted, and checkpoint inhibitors had been received by about 44% of dose-escalation patients. Partial responses occurred in three dose-escalation patients: two with cutaneous melanoma and one with hepatocellular carcinoma. The point of sequencing TCRbeta in the periphery was to test whether ivuxolimab changed TCR sequence diversity and drove clonal T-cell expansion. The monotherapy dose-escalation portion (N ≈ 55 patients) of the phase I ivuxolimab trial is reported in the paper.

To sequence the TCRbeta CDR3 region, genomic DNA was isolated from the sorted cells. The immunoSEQ Assay was used to sequence the TCRbeta CDR3 regions. The table comes from immuneACCESS by way of TCRdb, which keeps in-frame sequences with V and J called. Part of the clones is missing from these tables; in studies checked, under half for an unresolved V gene and the rest for unknown reasons. This sample gives about 72,000 clones in total; about 85% of them show up just once. Approximately 5% of the sample comes from the top ten. The trial excluded patients who had a history of autoimmune disease or who were on systemic immunosuppression. Peripheral blood for TCR sequencing was collected from all dose cohorts at baseline, on cycle 4 day 1, and on cycle 7 day 1. Samples came from an open-label, multicenter, first-in-human phase I dose-escalation trial of ivuxolimab. The trial enrolled adults with locally advanced or metastatic head and neck squamous cell, hepatocellular, melanoma or renal cell carcinoma. Before TCR sequencing, CD4+ and CD8+ T cells were separately sorted from peripheral blood.

Regarding this clone: No antigen is known for it. No much larger clonotype is one base removed from it; base qualities were not supplied.

V loses 5 bases, J loses 0 bases, and the germline ends lie 4 bases apart. Including cysteine and phenylalanine, the CDR3 has 12 amino acids. This entry keeps only the CDR3 DNA: 36 bases, framed from base 1. The germline V gene (reference sequence) supplies CDR1 SEHNR and CDR2 FQNEAQ. The paper's findings and limits, for the study overall: Low levels of normalized T-cell clonal expansion were also seen in some patients who did not respond. Clonal expansion of both CD4+ and CD8+ blood T cells was observed from baseline to week 6 at doses 0.1 to 3.0 mg/kg. After ivuxolimab, CD8+ T cells had more expanded clones than CD4+ T cells on average. In the 0.1-3.0 mg/kg groups, partial responders had among the lowest normalized peripheral clonal expansion, particularly in CD8+ T cells. The antigen specificity of the peripheral T cells that underwent clonal expansion was not determined.

Sequenced material: CD4+ or CD8+ T cells sorted from blood, taken in a trial of the OX40 agonist ivuxolimab. The chain couples TRBV7-9 to TRBJ2-5, with no D gene named confidently. The TCR sequence derives from an adult with an advanced solid tumor such as melanoma, head and neck, liver or kidney cancer. The nucleotide sequence is given as TGTGCCAGCAGCCCAAACCAAGAGACCCAGTACTTC. Its protein is CASSPNQETQYF. Here the CDR3 is joined to the reference TRBV7-9 and TRBJ2-5 genes, and the full variable domain is: DTGVSQNPRHKITKRGQNVTFRCDPISEHNRLYWYRQTLGQGPEFLTYFQNEAQLEKSRLLSDRFSAERPKGSFSTLEIQRTEQGDSAMYLCASSPNQETQYFGPGTRLLVL.